These T cell receptor beta chains were read from a single sample in a study of siplizumab effects on memory and regulatory T cells. Measured with immunoSEQ multiplex PCR; TCRdb has only the in-frame clones, and not every one. Of some 100,000 clones listed, roughly 92% are singletons. The specimen was Tregs sorted from blood. All receptors come from a human donor in good health. CDR3s include the opening cysteine and the closing phenylalanine or tryptophan. The D gene is left open where the match is weak. Clone size is not always given. Where it is, it says once, few, many or a class for expanded clones.

cdr3_aa: CSVGIGKDQPQHF; cdr3_nt: TGCAGCGTTGGAATAGGGAAGGATCAGCCCCAGCATTTT; j_call: TRBJ1-5; clone_size: once; v_call: TRBV29-1; d_call: NA
cdr3_aa: CASSLGISYGYTF; cdr3_nt: TGTGCCAGCAGTTTGGGCATCAGTTATGGCTACACCTTC; j_call: TRBJ1-2; clone_size: NA; v_call: TRBV28; d_call: NA
cdr3_aa: CASSEQGSSNQPQHF; cdr3_nt: TGTGCCAGCAGTGAACAGGGGAGTAGCAATCAGCCCCAGCATTTT; j_call: TRBJ1-5; clone_size: NA; v_call: TRBV28; d_call: TRBD1
cdr3_aa: CASSDRVYEQYF; cdr3_nt: TGTGCCAGCAGTGATAGGGTTTACGAGCAGTACTTC; j_call: TRBJ2-7; clone_size: NA; v_call: TRBV25-1; d_call: NA
cdr3_aa: CASSPYPGGIGYGYTF; cdr3_nt: TGTGCCAGCAGCCCCTACCCAGGGGGCATAGGCTATGGCTACACCTTC; j_call: TRBJ1-2; clone_size: NA; v_call: TRBV14; d_call: TRBD1
cdr3_aa: CASSLGSLSTDTQYF; cdr3_nt: TGTGCCAGCAGCTTAGGCTCCCTGAGCACAGATACGCAGTATTTT; j_call: TRBJ2-3; clone_size: few; v_call: TRBV7-9; d_call: NA
cdr3_aa: CASSFGTGKGQPQHF; cdr3_nt: TGTGCCAGTAGTTTTGGGACAGGGAAGGGTCAGCCCCAGCATTTT; j_call: TRBJ1-5; clone_size: NA; v_call: TRBV19; d_call: TRBD1
cdr3_aa: CASSMGILYEQYF; cdr3_nt: TGTGCCAGCAGCATGGGTATATTGTACGAGCAGTACTTC; j_call: TRBJ2-7; clone_size: NA; v_call: TRBV21-1; d_call: NA
cdr3_aa: CASSESGQGIHEQYF; cdr3_nt: TGCGCCAGCAGTGAGTCGGGACAGGGTATCCACGAGCAGTACTTC; j_call: TRBJ2-7; clone_size: once; v_call: TRBV10-2; d_call: TRBD1
cdr3_aa: CASRRQGWETQYF; cdr3_nt: TGTGCCAGCAGGCGTCAGGGATGGGAGACCCAGTACTTC; j_call: TRBJ2-5; clone_size: NA; v_call: TRBV6-5; d_call: NA
cdr3_aa: CASSVAPAQPQHF; cdr3_nt: TGTGCCAGCAGCGTAGCACCAGCTCAGCCCCAGCATTTT; j_call: TRBJ1-5; clone_size: once; v_call: TRBV9; d_call: NA
cdr3_aa: CASSHRQGSEQYF; cdr3_nt: TGTGCCAGCAGCCACCGACAGGGGTCCGAGCAGTACTTC; j_call: TRBJ2-7; clone_size: NA; v_call: TRBV9; d_call: TRBD1
cdr3_aa: CASSDIINQPQHF; cdr3_nt: TGTGCCAGTTCCGACATTATTAATCAGCCCCAGCATTTT; j_call: TRBJ1-5; clone_size: NA; v_call: TRBV19; d_call: NA
cdr3_aa: CASSRVGRNTEAFF; cdr3_nt: TGTGCCAGCAGCCGGGTGGGCAGGAACACTGAAGCTTTCTTT; j_call: TRBJ1-1; clone_size: NA; v_call: TRBV5-6; d_call: NA
cdr3_aa: CASSETGNGQPQHF; cdr3_nt: TGTGCCAGCAGTGAAACAGGGAACGGGCAGCCCCAGCATTTT; j_call: TRBJ1-5; clone_size: NA; v_call: TRBV25-1; d_call: NA
cdr3_aa: CASSGGTDYGYTF; cdr3_nt: TGTGCCAGCAGCGGAGGGACTGACTATGGCTACACCTTC; j_call: TRBJ1-2; clone_size: once; v_call: TRBV6-1; d_call: NA
cdr3_aa: CASRESLALYEQYF; cdr3_nt: TGTGCCAGCAGGGAGTCTCTGGCCCTCTACGAGCAGTACTTC; j_call: TRBJ2-7; clone_size: NA; v_call: TRBV2; d_call: NA
cdr3_aa: CASKGRTISGANVLTF; cdr3_nt: TGTGCCAGTAAGGGACGGACGATCTCTGGGGCCAACGTCCTGACTTTC; j_call: TRBJ2-6; clone_size: NA; v_call: TRBV19; d_call: NA
cdr3_aa: CASNGPGTDTEAFF; cdr3_nt: TGTGCCAGCAACGGGCCGGGTACTGACACTGAAGCTTTCTTT; j_call: TRBJ1-1; clone_size: NA; v_call: TRBV6-6; d_call: NA